The rows below give T cell receptor beta chains drawn from one sample of a study of Ad26.COV2.S vaccination and SARS-CoV-2 variants. The table came from immunoSEQ multiplex PCR; TCRdb's copy has only in-frame clones and leaves some out. The table records some 640,000 clones, around 90% of them present only once. The material sequenced was peripheral blood, taken in a trial of Ad26.COV2.S vaccine versus placebo. These receptors were taken from a person aged 18 to 59 who received the Ad26.COV2.S COVID-19 vaccine or a placebo. The CDR3 runs from the conserved cysteine through the conserved F or W. Each record gives: clone size, V gene, D gene, J gene, CDR3 protein, CDR3 DNA. A D gene is named only where the DNA matches it firmly. Clone sizes are given selectively: once, few, many, or a class where the clone is expanded.

>few|TRBV6-5|TRBD1|TRBJ1-5
CASSRISGGHQPQHF
TGTGCCAGCAGCCGTATCTCAGGGGGCCATCAGCCCCAGCATTTT
>.|TRBV11-3|TRBD1|TRBJ2-3
CASSEGGQSTDTQYF
TGTGCCAGCAGCGAAGGGGGACAGTCCACAGATACGCAGTATTTT
>.|TRBV19|.|TRBJ2-7
CASSAPGLSHEQYF
TGTGCCAGTAGTGCCCCCGGACTTTCCCACGAGCAGTACTTC
>.|TRBV19|.|TRBJ2-7
CASSMQGWAYEQYF
TGTGCCAGTAGTATGCAGGGGTGGGCCTACGAGCAGTACTTC
>.|TRBV2|TRBD2|TRBJ2-7
CASSVLAGKQYF
TGTGCCAGCAGTGTCCTAGCGGGTAAGCAGTACTTC
>once|TRBV5-6|.|TRBJ2-1
CASSLVSLGVAANEQFF
TGTGCCAGCAGCTTGGTATCGCTTGGGGTAGCGGCGAATGAGCAGTTCTTC
>.|TRBV3-1/TRBV3-2|.|TRBJ1-1
CASSQGPVYTEAFF
TGTGCCAGCAGCCAAGGACCGGTTTACACTGAAGCTTTCTTT
>few|TRBV3-1/TRBV3-2|.|TRBJ2-2
CASSQLDQNTGELFF
TGTGCCAGCAGCCAACTTGACCAGAACACCGGGGAGCTGTTTTTT
>.|TRBV4-1|TRBD1|TRBJ2-7
CASSHIPGQGAEEQYF
TGCGCCAGCAGCCATATCCCGGGACAGGGGGCGGAGGAGCAGTACTTC
>.|TRBV29-1|.|TRBJ1-4
CSVGRRGGLNEKLFF
TGCAGCGTTGGGCGGAGGGGGGGATTAAATGAAAAACTGTTTTTT
>.|TRBV10-3|.|TRBJ2-1
CASREGGYNEQFF
TGTGCCTCCCGTGAGGGGGGCTACAATGAGCAGTTCTTC
>.|TRBV19|.|TRBJ2-5
CASSGMEETQYF
TGTGCCAGTAGCGGGATGGAAGAGACCCAGTACTTC
>.|TRBV4-2|TRBD1|TRBJ2-3
CASSQTGADTQYF
TGTGCCAGCAGCCAAACAGGGGCAGATACGCAGTATTTT
>.|TRBV5-1|.|TRBJ2-2
CASSSRTANTGELFF
TGCGCCAGCAGCTCCAGGACAGCGAACACCGGGGAGCTGTTTTTT